This record covers a single TCR beta chain. The antigen remains unidentified. The data stem from a study of response to subunit inactivated influenza vaccine. Each CDR3 protein is one row after TCRdb ran MiXCR on the RT-PCR reads. The sample has around 480,000 distinct CDR3 sequences, more than 15% seen once. Study-wide points: Few additional T cells are recruited per seasonal influenza vaccination, authors suggested.

The CDR3 is 14 amino acids. The V and J ends lost 2 bases and 4 bases, in that order; junction bases with no gene match: 4. Per germline, CDR1 MNHNS and CDR2 SASEGT. Here the sequenced sample was CD4+ T cells sorted from PBMCs, taken around 25 months after vaccination. The chain recombines TRBV6-1 with TRBJ1-1, with TRBD1 identical over 7 bases. This TCR derives from a man between 50 and 69 years old who received an inactivated influenza vaccine. The CDR3 nucleotides are TGTGCCAGCAGTGAACTGGCAGGGGGCACTGAAGCTTTCTTT. Its protein product is CASSELAGGTEAFF.